In this sample, the clone carrying this T cell receptor beta chain turned up once. Antigen unknown. Produced via immunoSEQ multiplex PCR; TCRdb's table is partial and in-frame only. The top ten hold approximately 10% of the sample, which has roughly 76,000 clones, 74% seen once. The germline V gene has CDR1 SGHTA and CDR2 FQGTGA. This CDR3 has 14 residues. With V trimmed by 5 bases and J by 5 bases, 5 bases remained unmatched. The data belong to a study of radiotherapy plus CTLA-4 blockade in lung cancer. General observations from the study: Early clone dynamics of blood T cells, plus interferon-beta, reportedly predicted response best. TCR clones of tumor origin grew in blood after radiotherapy plus ipilimumab.

Ipilimumab CTLA-4 blockade and focal radiation were given to patients with chemo-refractory metastatic non-small-cell lung cancer. The clonotype comes from a human donor with non-small cell lung cancer whose response to radiotherapy plus ipilimumab could not be evaluated. Sample: peripheral blood, taken from a patient treated with radiotherapy plus ipilimumab. The V call is TRBV7-3, the J call TRBJ2-3, with 9 bases lining up with TRBD2. CDR3 DNA: TGTGCCAGCAGCCCGGCGGGGGGGGGAGATACGCAGTATTTT. Residues: CASSPAGGGDTQYF.